These 8 T cell receptor beta chains originate from one sample sequenced in a study of OX40 agonist ivuxolimab in advanced cancers. The table came from immunoSEQ multiplex PCR; TCRdb's copy has only in-frame clones and leaves some out. The data hold about 45,000 clones, with roughly 88% observed a single time. The sample in question was CD4+ or CD8+ T cells sorted from blood, obtained in a trial of the OX40 agonist ivuxolimab. The receptors derive from an adult with an advanced solid tumor such as melanoma, head and neck, liver or kidney cancer.

For the CDR3, the DNA is TGTGCCAGCAGCTTAGATGGTGCTACAGATACGCAGTATTTT. The encoded protein is CASSLDGATDTQYF. The rearrangement links TRBV11-3 to TRBJ2-3; no firm D call. CDR1 SGHNT and CDR2 YENEEA come from the germline V gene. The CDR3 totals 14 residues. The V end was cut by 0 bases, the J end by 3 bases, with 7 bases between. Complete variable domain (other parts from reference TRBV11-3 and TRBJ2-3): EAGVVQSPRYKIIEKKQPVAFWCNPISGHNTLYWYLQNLGQGPELLIRYENEEAVDDSQLPKDRFSAERLKGVDSTLKIQPAELGDSAVYLCASSLDGATDTQYFGPGTRLTVL.

The gene calls are TRBV11-2 and TRBJ2-3; 9 nucleotides agree with TRBD2. The CDR3 is made up of 15 amino acids. Per the germline V gene, CDR1 is SGHAT and CDR2 is FQNNGV. Losses at the gene ends were 2 bases for V and 2 bases for J; bases not matched to a gene: 2. The CDR3 is CASSLLAGSTDTQYF. CDR3 DNA sequence: TGTGCCAGCAGCTTACTAGCGGGGTCCACAGATACGCAGTATTTT.

This chain connects TRBV2 to TRBJ2-1; TRBD2 matches 10 bases. The CDR3 sequence is 16 residues long. The V and J ends lost 2 bases and 5 bases, in that order; junction bases with no gene match: 6. Per germline, CDR1 SNHLY and CDR2 FYNNEI. The CDR3 here is CASSEFGLADNNEQFF. Written as DNA, the CDR3 is TGTGCCAGCAGTGAATTTGGACTAGCGGACAACAATGAGCAGTTCTTC. Using reference TRBV2 and TRBJ2-1 for the parts outside the CDR3, the full variable domain is EPEVTQTPSHQVTQMGQEVILRCVPISNHLYFYWYRQILGQKVEFLVSFYNNEISEKSEIFDDQFSVERPDGSNFTLKIRSTKLEDSAMYFCASSEFGLADNNEQFFGPGTRLTVL.

V and J are TRBV5-1 and TRBJ2-3; TRBD2 matches at 14 bases. Germline V gives CDR1 SGHRS, CDR2 YFSETQ. The junction had 14 bases not matched to a gene; V was cut back by 1 base and J by 4 bases. The CDR3 loop spans 20 amino acids. The CDR3 is CASSLSPPGTSGGGADTQYF. DNA for the CDR3: TGCGCCAGCAGCTTGTCGCCCCCCGGGACTAGCGGGGGAGGGGCAGATACGCAGTATTTT.

The chain carries TRBV19 and TRBJ1-2; the match to TRBD1 covers 12 bases. CDR1 is LNHDA, CDR2 SQIVND, per germline (reference sequence). This CDR3 contains 17 residues. After removal of 4 bases from V and 4 bases from J, the junction contained 10 bases not matched to a gene. In DNA form, the CDR3 reads TGTGCCAGTAGTACAGGATGGGACAGGGGGCGGCCCTATGGCTACACCTTC. Its protein is CASSTGWDRGRPYGYTF.

The V gene is TRBV19, the J gene TRBJ1-1, with no clear D. CDR1 and CDR2 from the germline V gene are LNHDA and SQIVND (reference sequence). V lost 4 bases, J lost 1 base, and 7 bases lay in between. This CDR3 spans 13 amino acids. The CDR3 is CASSNSGNTEAFF. CDR3 sequence (DNA): TGTGCCAGTAGTAACTCTGGGAACACTGAAGCTTTCTTT. The whole variable domain, filled in from reference TRBV19 and TRBJ1-1, reads DGGITQSPKYLFRKEGQNVTLSCEQNLNHDAMYWYRQDPGQGLRLIYYSQIVNDFQKGDIAEGYSVSREKKESFPLTVTSAQKNPTAFYLCASSNSGNTEAFFGQGTRLTVV.

J is TRBJ2-2 and V is TRBV10-1, with TRBD1 matching over 7 bases. From germline, CDR1 is WNHNN and CDR2 SYGVQD (reference sequence). J lost 3 bases, V lost 7 bases, and 5 bases had no gene match. This CDR3 contains 14 residues. The CDR3 DNA is TGCGCCAGCAACAGGGGCTTTGACACCGGGGAGCTGTTTTTT. As protein: CASNRGFDTGELFF.

The rearrangement uses TRBV7-8 and TRBJ2-5, with D perhaps matching TRBD2 (6 bases). The CDR3 is 16 residues long. Looked up from germline, CDR1 is SGHVS and CDR2 is FQNEAQ. V was clipped by 4 bases and J by 5 bases, with 20 bases between them. The CDR3 coding sequence is TGTGCCAGCAGCTCCCCCGGGACTTCCCTGTGGGAGACCCAGTACTTC. Amino acids: CASSSPGTSLWETQYF.